These 21 T cell receptor beta chains were all obtained from the same sample, sequenced in a study of shared clonotypes between healthy human individuals. The data were produced by immunoSEQ multiplex PCR, yet TCRdb's version contains in-frame clones alone and is incomplete. The table records about a million clones, approximately 75% of them present only once. Sequencing was done on a sample of memory CD4+ T cells from PBMCs. Subset meaning: CD45RA-negative fraction. Receptors were obtained from a young man in good health. Some clones in this sample may be carry-over from other donors' samples.

This chain joins TRBV18 and TRBJ2-1; D uncertain. The length of the CDR3 is 12 residues. V was trimmed by 3 bases and J by 9 bases, leaving 9 bases between them. From germline, CDR1 is KGHSH and CDR2 LQKENI. CDR3 DNA: TGTGCCAGCTCACCGACCCTTGTTGAGCAGTTCTTC. Translated: CASSPTLVEQFF.

This chain uses TRBV28 with TRBJ2-7, with 11 bases lining up with TRBD1. The CDR3 is 15 residues long. Germline CDR1 reads MDHEN; CDR2 reads SYDVKM. V dropped 8 bases and J dropped 7; count of bases not matched to a gene: 13. The CDR3 region is CASPPRTGGFGEQYF. The CDR3 coding sequence is TGTGCCAGCCCTCCCCGGACAGGGGGCTTTGGTGAGCAGTACTTC.

The J gene is TRBJ2-3, the V gene TRBV10-3; 9 positions agree with TRBD2. Germline trimming cut 5 bases from V and 6 bases from J; bases unmatched to any gene: 3. CDR1 and CDR2 from the germline V gene are ENHRY and SYGVKD. The CDR3 is 13 amino acids. CDR3 region: CAISPSGRDTQYF. CDR3 bases: TGTGCCATCAGTCCCAGCGGGAGGGATACGCAGTATTTT.

The J gene is TRBJ2-6, the V gene TRBV2; unclear D gene. V lost 8 bases and J lost 1, with 9 bases in between. Germline CDR1 and CDR2: SNHLY and FYNNEI. The CDR3 is made up of 14 amino acids. CDR3 coding DNA: TGTGCCAGCGCCAAGGAGTCTGGGGCCAACGTCCTGACTTTC. Translated, it gives CASAKESGANVLTF.

The chain uses TRBV5-1 and TRBJ1-1; 7 bases match TRBD1. Germline V gene sequence: CDR1 SGHRS, CDR2 YFSETQ. J gave up 10 bases and V 4 bases, and 16 bases lay outside the gene matches. The CDR3 sequence is 15 residues long. CDR3 nucleotide sequence: TGCGCCAGCAGCCCGGGACAGACCTTTAGTAGGGGAGCTTTCTTT. Translation: CASSPGQTFSRGAFF.

This chain links TRBV7-2 with TRBJ2-2, with 7 bases identical to TRBD1. The CDR3 runs to 16 residues. Germline lookup yields CDR1 SGHTA and CDR2 FQGNSA. The J segment lost 6 bases and the V segment lost 1 base, leaving 8 bases of the junction unmatched. The CDR3 here is CASSLVGGSTPGELFF. CDR3 DNA sequence: TGTGCCAGCAGCTTAGTAGGGGGCTCCACGCCCGGGGAGCTGTTTTTT.

V and J are TRBV6-1 and TRBJ2-2; 8 nucleotides agree with TRBD1. J gave up 8 bases and V 6 bases, and 11 bases lay outside the gene matches. The CDR3 extends over 15 amino acids. Germline assignment: CDR1 MNHNS and CDR2 SASEGT. CDR3 loop: CASRDGNRGEGELFF. The CDR3 region has the DNA TGTGCCAGCAGGGACGGTAACAGGGGGGAAGGGGAGCTGTTTTTT.

The chain combines TRBV29-1 with TRBJ1-1; D remains unclear. V was clipped by 6 bases and J by 0 bases, with 11 bases between them. In germline, CDR1 is SQVTM, CDR2 ANQGSEA. The CDR3 extends over 13 amino acids. The CDR3 DNA reads TGCAGCGTCGGCCCCGGACTGAACACTGAAGCTTTCTTT. This sequence encodes CSVGPGLNTEAFF. Together with reference TRBV29-1 and TRBJ1-1, the CDR3 gives the full variable domain: SAVISQKPSRDICQRGTSLTIQCQVDSQVTMMFWYRQQPGQSLTLIATANQGSEATYESGFVIDKFPISRPNLTFSTLTVSNMSPEDSSIYLCSVGPGLNTEAFFGQGTRLTVV.

This clone was found once. V usage is TRBV14 and J usage is TRBJ1-1; 7 nucleotides match TRBD1. The germline V gene has CDR1 SGHDN and CDR2 FVKESK. This CDR3 spans 14 amino acids. Unmatched junction bases numbered 10, after V lost 4 bases and J lost 8 bases. In nucleotides, the CDR3 is TGTGCCAGCAGCCCCCTCGGACAGGATGGAGAAGCTTTCTTT. Amino acid sequence: CASSPLGQDGEAFF. The full variable domain, with the rest looked up from reference TRBV14 and TRBJ1-1, is EAGVTQFPSHSVIEKGQTVTLRCDPISGHDNLYWYRRVMGKEIKFLLHFVKESKQDESGMPNNRFLAERTGGTYSTLKVQPAELEDSGVYFCASSPLGQDGEAFFGQGTRLTVV.

The chain uses TRBV10-3 and TRBJ1-1, with D unclear. Germline V gives CDR1 ENHRY, CDR2 SYGVKD. The CDR3 is 12 amino acids. The V gene lost 8 bases and the J gene lost 0 bases, with 7 bases spanning the gap. The CDR3 nucleotides are TGTGCCATCGGAACAGTGAACACTGAAGCTTTCTTT. Amino acid sequence: CAIGTVNTEAFF.

J is TRBJ1-2 and V is TRBV28; D is unresolved. The germline V and J ends were trimmed by 2 bases and 1 base, with 5 bases remaining between them. The germline V gene encodes CDR1 MDHEN and CDR2 SYDVKM. CDR3 length equals 13 residues. The CDR3 loop reads CASSLADNYGYTF. CDR3 in DNA: TGTGCCAGCAGTTTAGCAGATAACTATGGCTACACCTTC.

CDR3 in DNA: TGTGCCAGCAGCCAGACAAACATGAACACTGAAGCTTTCTTT. Translation: CASSQTNMNTEAFF. The V call is TRBV11-2, the J call TRBJ1-1; no clear D gene. The CDR3 totals 14 residues. Germline V gives CDR1 SGHAT, CDR2 FQNNGV. V gave up 5 bases and J gave up 0 bases, with 10 bases separating them. Complete variable domain (other parts from reference TRBV11-2 and TRBJ1-1): EAGVAQSPRYKIIEKRQSVAFWCNPISGHATLYWYQQILGQGPKLLIQFQNNGVVDDSQLPKDRFSAERLKGVDSTLKIQPAKLEDSAVYLCASSQTNMNTEAFFGQGTRLTVV.

V gene TRBV19 combines with J gene TRBJ2-3, with a possible D match to TRBD2 (6 bases). The germline V and J ends were trimmed by 3 bases and 1 base, with 11 bases remaining between them. The CDR3 totals 15 residues. Germline V gene sequence: CDR1 LNHDA, CDR2 SQIVND (reference sequence). CDR3 loop: CASSMEGLRTDTQYF. The CDR3, as DNA: TGTGCCAGTAGTATGGAGGGGTTACGCACAGATACGCAGTATTTT.

This chain joins TRBV30 and TRBJ2-7; D possibly matches TRBD1 or TRBD2 (5 bases each). Deletions cut 1 base from V and 6 bases from J, with 7 bases between. The V gene's germline CDR1 is GTSNPN and CDR2 SVGIG (reference sequence). CDR3 length: 11 residues. CDR3 loop: CAWSAGSEQYF. DNA of the CDR3: TGTGCCTGGAGTGCAGGGAGCGAGCAGTACTTC. Variable domain in full (rest from reference TRBV30 and TRBJ2-7): SQTIHQWPATLVQPVGSPLSLECTVEGTSNPNLYWYRQAAGRGLQLLFYSVGIGQISSEVPQNLSASRPQDRQFILSSKKLLLSDSGFYLCAWSAGSEQYFGPGTRLTVT.

The V gene is TRBV19, the J gene TRBJ1-1, with unresolved D. Germline V gene lookup returns CDR1 LNHDA and CDR2 SQIVND (reference sequence). The CDR3 sequence is 13 residues long. V shed 5 bases and J shed 4 bases, with 11 bases lying between them. The CDR3 nucleotides read TGTGCCAGTAGTCAACCTTTGGGCACTGAAGCTTTCTTT. Protein sequence: CASSQPLGTEAFF.

CDR3 nucleotides: TGCGCCAGCAGCCTAACCAGGGGCCCAATAGGCGAGCAGTTCTTC. Amino acids: CASSLTRGPIGEQFF. The V and J genes are TRBV4-3 and TRBJ2-1; D is possibly TRBD1 (6 bases). Trimming removed 4 bases at V and 10 bases at J, with 20 bases between. The germline CDR1 and CDR2 sequences are LGHNA and YSLEER. The length of the CDR3 is 15 residues.

J is TRBJ2-7 and V is TRBV29-1; D is unresolved. The V gene lost 7 bases and the J gene lost 0 bases, with 10 bases spanning the gap. CDR3 length: 12 amino acids. Germline V lookup: CDR1 SQVTM, CDR2 ANQGSEA. CDR3 in amino acids: CSATESSYEQYF. CDR3 DNA: TGCAGCGCGACGGAAAGCTCCTACGAGCAGTACTTC.

To note about this clone: The same CDR3 arises from other DNA sequences in this sample as well. The rearrangement uses TRBV29-1 and TRBJ2-4; D ambiguous. Germline CDR1 is SQVTM and CDR2 is ANQGSEA. The CDR3 extends over 13 amino acids. V was cut by 6 bases and J by 1 base, with 10 bases left in between. CDR3 coding DNA: TGCAGCGTCGCTGGTAGGGCCAAAAACATTCAGTACTTC. Translation: CSVAGRAKNIQYF.

The V gene is TRBV20-1, the J gene TRBJ1-2; 7 bases are a match to TRBD1. Germline V gives CDR1 DFQATT, CDR2 SNEGSKA (reference sequence). Trimming removed 6 bases from V and 6 bases from J; junction bases left unmatched: 4. This CDR3 has 11 amino acids. The CDR3 here is CSARQGNGYTF. DNA for the CDR3: TGCAGTGCAAGACAGGGAAATGGCTACACCTTC.

This chain connects TRBV7-9 to TRBJ1-4, with 9 bases aligning to TRBD1. CDR1 and CDR2 from the germline V gene are SEHNR and FQNEAQ (reference sequence). The CDR3 runs 15 residues. Losses at the gene ends were 0 bases for V and 8 bases for J; bases not matched to a gene: 4. CDR3 sequence reads: CASSLANRGREKLFF. In DNA form, the CDR3 reads TGTGCCAGCAGCTTAGCGAACAGGGGGCGCGAAAAACTGTTTTTT.

The chain couples TRBV10-3 to TRBJ2-1; 9 bases match TRBD1. V trimming: 2 bases; J trimming: 6 bases; junction bases outside the gene matches: 8. Germline loops: CDR1 ENHRY, CDR2 SYGVKD. The CDR3 runs 16 residues. The CDR3 DNA is TGTGCCATCAGTGAGCGGACAGGGGCCTTGAGCAATGAGCAGTTCTTC. It translates to CAISERTGALSNEQFF.